The clone carrying this T cell receptor (beta chain) was seen many times. The data are from a study of T cells in Graves' hyperthyroidism and ophthalmopathy. Patients counted as stable if ophthalmopathy did not develop within 18 months. Diagnosis rested on symptoms, serum thyroxine and TRAb, thyroid ultrasound, and orbital computed tomography. The authors took PBMCs from roughly 10 ml fresh peripheral blood. V shed 5 bases and J shed 0 bases, with 10 bases lying between them. This CDR3 is 15 amino acids long. Germline CDR1 MNHEY, CDR2 SMNVEV (reference sequence). Amplification of TCR beta CDR3 regions was performed using RNA transcripts as template. HTBI primers were the set used in a first-round RT-PCR of the TCR CDR3. From the multiplex PCR reads, TCRdb called clonotypes with MiXCR, one entry per CDR3 protein. The sample yields around 690,000 distinct CDR3 sequences, roughly 17% seen once.

The origin of this receptor is a man aged 50 to 60 with Graves' hyperthyroidism. The specimen was blood. The chain employs TRBV27 and TRBJ2-2; D unclear. The CDR3 DNA follows: TGTGCCAGCAGTCCCTGGAGTGCGAACACCGGGGAGCTGTTTTTT. Translated: CASSPWSANTGELFF.